The 20 T cell receptor beta chains below were found in one sample sequenced in a study of cytomegalovirus exposure and HLA in healthy donors. 13 Jbeta primers and 60 Vbeta primers were used for the PCR. The assay was immunoSEQ multiplex PCR, and TCRdb's table has in-frame clones only and misses some. The data contain 100,000 or so clones, more than 70% of them singletons. Sequencing input: PBMCs. The receptor source for this set is a young man in good health and CMV-seronegative.

This chain connects TRBV5-1 to TRBJ2-5; a possible D gene is TRBD1 (6 bases). V was clipped by 3 bases and J by 4 bases, with 16 bases between them. Germline CDR1 SGHRS, CDR2 YFSETQ. The CDR3 is 15 residues long. Here the CDR3 reads CASSSPQGSSETQYF. CDR3 nucleotide sequence: TGCGCCAGCAGCTCGCCGCAGGGGTCCTCAGAGACCCAGTACTTC.

The J gene is TRBJ2-7, the V gene TRBV5-1; D is perhaps TRBD2 (5 bases). The germline V gene has CDR1 SGHRS and CDR2 YFSETQ. V was cut by 6 bases and J by 0 bases, with 10 bases left in between. The CDR3 runs 13 residues. The CDR3 sequence is CASTPGGSYEQYF. CDR3 in DNA: TGCGCCAGCACGCCAGGAGGCTCCTACGAGCAGTACTTC.

The chain employs TRBV27 and TRBJ2-1; 7 bases map to TRBD1. The CDR3 has 15 amino acids. V shed 6 bases and J 6 bases; nucleotides not matched to a gene: 11. Germline values: CDR1 MNHEY, CDR2 SMNVEV (reference sequence). CDR3 nucleotide sequence: TGTGCCAGCAGGTCAACAGGGGTGTCGGGCAATGAGCAGTTCTTC. This gives the protein CASRSTGVSGNEQFF.

The CDR3 nucleotides read TGCGCCAGCAGCGTCGCTAGCGGGGAGGGCCAAGAGACCCAGTACTTC. Encoded protein: CASSVASGEGQETQYF. The chain carries TRBV5-1 and TRBJ2-5; TRBD2 aligns across 9 bases. From germline, CDR1 is SGHRS and CDR2 YFSETQ. The length of the CDR3 is 16 residues. Trimming at V came to 4 bases and at J to 1 base, leaving 8 bases not matched to a gene.

The rearrangement joins TRBV4-2 to TRBJ2-3, with D possibly being TRBD2 (6 bases). V was pared by 3 bases and J by 3 bases, with 7 bases between. The CDR3 spans 13 residues. The germline gives CDR1 LGHNA, CDR2 YNFKEQ. CDR3 DNA: TGTGCCAGCAGCCAGGAGGGAACAGATACGCAGTATTTT. It is translated as CASSQEGTDTQYF.

J is TRBJ2-1 and V is TRBV6-5, with 8 bases aligning to TRBD2. Germline assignment: CDR1 MNHEY and CDR2 SVGAGI. The length of the CDR3 is 15 residues. V trimming: 2 bases; J trimming: 6 bases; junction bases outside the gene matches: 6. The CDR3 DNA sequence: TGTGCCAGCAGTTACGGAGCGGGAGTGAGCAATGAGCAGTTCTTC. Translated: CASSYGAGVSNEQFF.

On this clone itself: The sample carries other DNA sequences with the same CDR3. The V call is TRBV29-1, the J call TRBJ2-7, with a possible D match to TRBD2 (5 bases). The CDR3 is 15 amino acids. CDR1 SQVTM and CDR2 ANQGSEA come from the germline V gene. V lost 1 base and J 1 base, leaving 14 bases between the germline ends. As DNA, the CDR3 is TGCAGCGTTGAAGGGAGGCCACCCCGATCCTACGAGCAGTACTTC. It codes for CSVEGRPPRSYEQYF.

V usage is TRBV4-3 and J usage is TRBJ2-6; D gene unclear. The V and J ends lost 1 base and 1 base respectively, with 11 bases between them. This CDR3 is built from 17 residues. Germline assignment: CDR1 LGHNA and CDR2 YSLEER. The CDR3, as DNA: TGCGCCAGCAGCCAAGGAGAGGAAAATTCTGGGGCCAACGTCCTGACTTTC. This encodes CASSQGEENSGANVLTF.

This chain connects TRBV6-1 to TRBJ1-5; tentatively, D is TRBD1 (6 bases). V was trimmed by 0 bases and J by 5 bases, leaving 11 bases between them. The CDR3 is made up of 15 amino acids. Germline CDR1 and CDR2: MNHNS and SASEGT. For the CDR3, the DNA is TGTGCCAGCAGTGAAGCGGCAGGGGTCCATCAGCCCCAGCATTTT. Translation: CASSEAAGVHQPQHF.

The chain uses TRBV2 and TRBJ2-7, with 7 bases matching TRBD2. Germline V CDR1 and CDR2: SNHLY, FYNNEI. The length of the CDR3 is 13 residues. The J segment lost 1 base and the V segment lost 9 bases, leaving 6 bases of the junction unmatched. The CDR3: CASGLELSYEQYF. The CDR3, as DNA: TGTGCCAGTGGACTAGAGCTTTCCTACGAGCAGTACTTC.

This clone was counted a single time. The chain is built from TRBV28 and TRBJ1-2; the D is unclear. There are 15 residues in the CDR3. Germline V gives CDR1 MDHEN, CDR2 SYDVKM. The V gene lost 6 bases and the J gene lost 6 bases, with 20 bases spanning the gap. The CDR3 spells CASSLKHIRYNGYTF. CDR3 in DNA: TGTGCCAGCAGCCTCAAGCACATCAGGTACAATGGCTACACCTTC.

The count of this clone is one. The chain combines TRBV7-9 with TRBJ2-5, with 10 bases aligning to TRBD2. The V gene's germline CDR1 is SEHNR and CDR2 FQNEAQ (reference sequence). The CDR3 has 13 residues. Trimming removed 8 bases from V and 5 bases from J; junction bases left unmatched: 5. CDR3 residues: CASYVSGRETQYF. Written as DNA, the CDR3 is TGTGCCAGCTACGTTAGCGGGAGGGAGACCCAGTACTTC.

This sequence joins TRBV30 and TRBJ1-2; 7 positions match TRBD1. Per the germline V gene, CDR1 is GTSNPN and CDR2 is SVGIG (reference sequence). After removal of 6 bases from V and 0 bases from J, the junction contained 7 bases not matched to a gene. The CDR3 totals 14 residues. CDR3 in amino acids: CACPGQKANYGYTF. The CDR3 region has the DNA TGTGCCTGTCCGGGACAGAAAGCTAACTATGGCTACACCTTC.

V is TRBV15 and J is TRBJ1-5; D perhaps matches TRBD1 (5 bases). Germline V gene data show CDR1 as LNHNV and CDR2 as YYDKDF (reference sequence). This CDR3 comprises 16 residues. The V end was cut by 0 bases, the J end by 5 bases, with 14 bases between. The CDR3 spells CATSRDGRGWDQPQHF. As DNA, the CDR3 is TGTGCCACCAGCAGAGATGGAAGGGGTTGGGATCAGCCCCAGCATTTT.

This rearrangement joins TRBV25-1 to TRBJ2-1; a possible D gene is TRBD1 (6 bases). The CDR3 is 14 residues long. Germline V gives CDR1 MGHDK, CDR2 SYGVNS. Trimming left V 2 bases short and J 7 bases short, with 12 bases between. The CDR3, as DNA: TGTGCCAGCAGTGAACCCTTGGACAGAAATGAGCAGTTCTTC. This sequence encodes CASSEPLDRNEQFF.

The gene calls are TRBV29-1 and TRBJ2-7, with TRBD2 as a possible D gene (7 bases). Per the germline V gene, CDR1 is SQVTM and CDR2 is ANQGSEA. The length of the CDR3 is 13 residues. Deletions cut 4 bases from V and 5 bases from J, with 15 bases between. CDR3 sequence: CSVGGPGGDEQYF. DNA of the CDR3: TGCAGCGTTGGGGGACCGGGGGGCGACGAGCAGTACTTC.

The rearrangement joins TRBV14 to TRBJ1-1, with 7 bases fitting TRBD1. The CDR3 is made up of 13 amino acids. Germline trimming cut 2 bases from V and 10 bases from J; bases unmatched to any gene: 7. Germline loops: CDR1 SGHDN, CDR2 FVKESK. The CDR3 reads CASSQYRGLAAFF. The DNA of the CDR3 is TGTGCCAGCAGCCAATACAGGGGTTTGGCAGCTTTCTTT.

CDR3 in amino acids: CASSSRDSKAQYF. Written as DNA, the CDR3 is TGCGCCAGCAGCAGCCGGGACTCTAAGGCGCAGTATTTT. The V gene is TRBV10-1, the J gene TRBJ2-3; possibly TRBD2 for D (6 bases). Trimming stripped 6 bases from V and 10 bases from J, with 17 bases between. Germline lookup yields CDR1 WNHNN and CDR2 SYGVQD (reference sequence). The CDR3 runs 13 residues.

The genes are TRBV7-3 and TRBJ2-1; TRBD1 agrees at 8 bases. This CDR3 is built from 15 residues. Germline-derived CDR1 and CDR2 are SGHTA and FQGTGA. The trim removed 5 bases at V and 9 bases at J, leaving 12 bases unmatched. The CDR3 loop is CASSQQGGLRSEQFF. Here the CDR3 DNA reads TGTGCCAGCAGCCAACAGGGGGGCCTCAGGAGTGAGCAGTTCTTC.

On this clone itself: The junction differs from germline at one of its ends, possibly a read error. This chain joins TRBV28 and TRBJ2-2; D perhaps matches TRBD1 (6 bases). CDR3 length: 16 residues. Germline V gene lookup returns CDR1 MDHEN and CDR2 SYDVKM. The CDR3 DNA sequence: TGTGCCAGCAGTCTATGGGGGCAGCCCAACACCGGGGAGCTGTTTTTT. This codes for CASSLWGQPNTGELFF.